Detailed here is one T cell receptor beta chain. Its target is unknown. The sample belongs to a study of CD8 T cells in ankylosing spondylitis. Regarding the study as a whole: In ankylosing spondylitis patients, matched synovial fluid reportedly showed significant enrichment of disease-linked clones. CD8+ by phenotype, disease-linked clones were relatively rare in peripheral blood.

The TCR beta libraries were generated through quantitative 5'-RACE incorporating molecular barcodes. TCRdb redid the calling of the 5' RACE reads with MiXCR, one entry per CDR3 protein. This sample yields approximately 30,000 distinct CDR3 sequences, of which approximately 8% are seen a single time; just under 30% belongs to the top ten. V was shortened by 1 base and J by 7 bases, with 13 bases between the two germline ends. Germline assignment: CDR1 SQVTM and CDR2 ANQGSEA. The CDR3 is 14 residues long. Sequencing was performed on blood. The chain uses TRBV29-1 and TRBJ1-4; the D gene is possibly TRBD1 (5 bases). This sequence originates from a male donor with ankylosing spondylitis or in good health (not recorded which). The CDR3 loop reads CSVEGRDGGEKLFF. In nucleotides, the CDR3 is TGCAGCGTTGAAGGGAGGGATGGGGGTGAAAAACTGTTTTTT.